This TCR beta chain derives from a study of CD8+CD57+ T cells in acquired aplastic anemia. This clonotype was detected many times. Profiling of TCR beta VDJ combinations and CDR3 sequences used genomic DNA as template. Using its own MiXCR run on the reads, TCRdb lists one record per CDR3 protein. The sample shows about 130,000 distinct CDR3 sequences, 40% to 60% of them seen only once. From germline, CDR1 is LNHDA and CDR2 SQIVND (reference sequence). The CDR3 covers 16 residues. Trimming pared 6 bases from V and 0 bases from J, leaving 15 bases between. The origin of this receptor is a human donor in good health, serving as a control. The sample was sorted CD4+, CD8+, or CD8+CD57+ T cells (not recorded which) from PBMCs. The chain is built from TRBV19 and TRBJ2-1; TRBD1 is a possible D gene (6 bases). The CDR3 loop reads CASRAIGQSSYNEQFF. CDR3 nucleotide sequence: TGTGCCAGTAGGGCGATCGGACAGAGCTCCTACAATGAGCAGTTCTTC.